These 30 T cell receptor beta chains were sequenced from one sample in a study of OX40 agonist ivuxolimab in advanced cancers. Assay: immunoSEQ multiplex PCR; the TCRdb copy retains only in-frame clones and omits some. Among about 64,000 clones listed, less than 95% were seen once. The sample was CD4+ or CD8+ T cells sorted from blood, taken in a trial of the OX40 agonist ivuxolimab. These receptors were taken from an adult with an advanced solid tumor such as melanoma, head and neck, liver or kidney cancer.

This clone has just one count. This rearrangement joins TRBV19 to TRBJ2-5; perhaps TRBD2 as D (6 bases). Germline CDR1 and CDR2: LNHDA and SQIVND (reference sequence). The V and J ends lost 6 bases and 4 bases respectively, with 12 bases between them. The CDR3 is 13 amino acids. The CDR3 protein is CASRFSGAETQYF. As DNA, the CDR3 is TGTGCCAGTAGGTTTTCGGGAGCAGAGACCCAGTACTTC.

The chain employs TRBV10-3 and TRBJ2-2, with D possibly being TRBD1 (5 bases). CDR3 size: 14 residues. The V and J ends lost 10 bases and 0 bases respectively, with 12 bases between them. CDR1 and CDR2 (germline): ENHRY, SYGVKD. This CDR3 is CATQQESNTGELFF. Here the CDR3 DNA reads TGTGCCACCCAACAGGAGTCGAACACCGGGGAGCTGTTTTTT.

V is TRBV18 and J is TRBJ2-7, with TRBD1 as a possible D gene (6 bases). The V end lost 0 bases, the J end lost 2 bases, and 11 bases lay between the germline ends. Germline assignment: CDR1 KGHSH and CDR2 LQKENI. The CDR3 contains 15 residues. The CDR3 DNA reads TGTGCCAGCTCACCACCGAGGACAGAGACCTACGAGCAGTACTTC. It encodes CASSPPRTETYEQYF.

The chain employs TRBV27 and TRBJ2-5; D possibly matches TRBD1 or TRBD2 (6 bases each). The V gene lost 1 base and the J gene lost 5 bases, with 20 bases spanning the gap. This CDR3 has 17 amino acids. Germline V gene lookup returns CDR1 MNHEY and CDR2 SMNVEV (reference sequence). CDR3 in amino acids: CASSLYPGVMQGETQYF. In DNA, the CDR3 is TGTGCCAGCAGTTTATATCCGGGAGTAATGCAGGGGGAGACCCAGTACTTC.

V and J are TRBV7-2 and TRBJ1-1, with a weak D call TRBD1 (5 bases). Deletions cut 2 bases from V and 4 bases from J, with 14 bases between. Germline assignment: CDR1 SGHTA and CDR2 FQGNSA. This CDR3 is 15 amino acids long. The CDR3 loop is CASSLNVGAGTEAFF. The CDR3 DNA reads TGTGCCAGCAGCTTAAACGTTGGGGCGGGCACTGAAGCTTTCTTT.

The V call is TRBV10-1, the J call TRBJ2-3; D unresolved. V was clipped by 7 bases and J by 7 bases, with 18 bases between them. The length of the CDR3 is 14 residues. In germline, CDR1 is WNHNN, CDR2 SYGVQD (reference sequence). Here the CDR3 DNA reads TGCGCCAGCAAAGGAACAATTGGCGGCCATACGCAGTATTTT. Its protein product is CASKGTIGGHTQYF.

DNA of the CDR3: TGTGCCAGCAGTTTTTCCAGGGGGTCTGGCTACACCTTC. It specifies CASSFSRGSGYTF. This rearrangement joins TRBV6-5 to TRBJ1-2; 7 bases are a match to TRBD1. Unmatched junction bases numbered 6, after V lost 4 bases and J lost 7 bases. Looked up from germline, CDR1 is MNHEY and CDR2 is SVGAGI. The CDR3 is made up of 13 amino acids.

The rearrangement links TRBV10-1 to TRBJ2-7, with TRBD2 matching over 13 bases. The V and J ends lost 6 bases and 1 base, in that order; junction bases with no gene match: 3. The CDR3 has 15 amino acids. Germline V gives CDR1 WNHNN, CDR2 SYGVQD (reference sequence). The CDR3 coding sequence is TGCGCCAGCAGCGCGGGACTAGCGGGGTCCTACGAGCAGTACTTC. It encodes CASSAGLAGSYEQYF.

J is TRBJ1-1 and V is TRBV7-6; D is ambiguous. Germline V gene data show CDR1 as SGHVS and CDR2 as FNYEAQ. V lost 0 bases to trimming and J lost 1 base, with 9 bases between them. The CDR3 has 15 amino acids. In DNA form, the CDR3 reads TGTGCCAGCAGCTTAGCGCCTCTAACGAACACTGAAGCTTTCTTT. Amino acid sequence: CASSLAPLTNTEAFF.

The rearrangement joins TRBV5-4 to TRBJ2-7; tentatively, D is TRBD2 (6 bases). There are 14 residues in the CDR3. The germline V gene encodes CDR1 SGHNT and CDR2 YYREEE (reference sequence). V dropped 0 bases and J dropped 0 bases, with 7 bases sitting between them. The CDR3 DNA is TGTGCCAGCAGCTTGGAGGACTACTCCTACGAGCAGTACTTC. Translated: CASSLEDYSYEQYF.

V and J are TRBV6-5 and TRBJ2-1, with 7 bases matching TRBD2. The germline gives CDR1 MNHEY, CDR2 SVGAGI. The ends lost 6 bases at V and 10 bases at J; junction bases unmatched: 15. The CDR3 runs to 15 residues. The CDR3 region has the DNA TGTGCCAGCAGCATCCAGGCGGCCCTCGGGGGGGAGCAGTTCTTC. Translated, it gives CASSIQAALGGEQFF.

The V call is TRBV10-3, the J call TRBJ1-6; possible D gene TRBD1, 5 bases. Trimming cost V 3 bases and J 7 bases, with 13 bases left between them. The CDR3 covers 15 residues. Germline V gives CDR1 ENHRY, CDR2 SYGVKD. The CDR3 coding sequence is TGTGCCATCAGTGACTCCGGGACGGGGAATTCACCCCTCCACTTT. This gives the protein CAISDSGTGNSPLHF.

This rearrangement joins TRBV6-5 to TRBJ1-5; no reliable D call. The CDR3 is 13 residues long. Germline CDR1 and CDR2: MNHEY and SVGAGI. V was shortened by 4 bases and J by 5 bases, with 9 bases between the two germline ends. Here the CDR3 reads CASSWAEDQPQHF. As DNA, the CDR3 is TGTGCCAGCAGTTGGGCAGAAGATCAGCCCCAGCATTTT.

V gene TRBV27 combines with J gene TRBJ1-2; 8 bases are a match to TRBD1. The CDR3 is made up of 13 amino acids. Trimming removed 5 bases from V and 7 bases from J; junction bases left unmatched: 6. Germline V lookup: CDR1 MNHEY, CDR2 SMNVEV (reference sequence). CDR3 region: CASSIQGGVGYTF. The DNA of the CDR3 is TGTGCCAGCAGTATACAGGGGGGGGTTGGCTACACCTTC.

The genes are TRBV5-1 and TRBJ2-7; D uncertain. This CDR3 has 11 amino acids. Germline CDR1 reads SGHRS; CDR2 reads YFSETQ. The V end lost 5 bases, the J end lost 4 bases, and 7 bases lay between the germline ends. This CDR3 reads CASRGSYEQYF. The CDR3, as DNA: TGCGCCAGCAGGGGATCTTACGAGCAGTACTTC.

This clone has a single count. The chain carries TRBV27 and TRBJ2-1; D remains unclear. This CDR3 has 14 amino acids. The V gene's germline CDR1 is MNHEY and CDR2 SMNVEV (reference sequence). V gave up 0 bases and J gave up 2 bases, with 5 bases separating them. CDR3 loop: CASSLSNTYNEQFF. The CDR3 nucleotides read TGTGCCAGCAGTTTATCGAATACCTACAATGAGCAGTTCTTC.

The V gene is TRBV9, the J gene TRBJ1-1, with 7 bases lining up with TRBD1. Germline V gene data show CDR1 as SGDLS and CDR2 as YYNGEE. The length of the CDR3 is 14 residues. The J segment lost 0 bases and the V segment lost 2 bases, leaving 1 base of the junction unmatched. CDR3 bases: TGTGCCAGCAGCGTCGGACAGGTGAACACTGAAGCTTTCTTT. It specifies CASSVGQVNTEAFF.

The genes are TRBV7-9 and TRBJ1-5; possibly TRBD1 for D (6 bases). The CDR3 spans 13 residues. Germline loops: CDR1 SEHNR, CDR2 FQNEAQ (reference sequence). V lost 5 bases and J lost 3, with 8 bases in between. CDR3 nucleotide sequence: TGTGCCAGCAGCCGGGACAACAATCAGCCCCAGCATTTT. This translates into CASSRDNNQPQHF. Full variable domain (rest looked up from reference TRBV7-9 and TRBJ1-5): DTGVSQNPRHKITKRGQNVTFRCDPISEHNRLYWYRQTLGQGPEFLTYFQNEAQLEKSRLLSDRFSAERPKGSFSTLEIQRTEQGDSAMYLCASSRDNNQPQHFGDGTRLSIL.

DNA of the CDR3: TGTGCCAGCAGCTTAGGAGTATCCAACACCGGGGAGCTGTTTTTT. Translation gives CASSLGVSNTGELFF. This chain connects TRBV7-6 to TRBJ2-2, with D unresolved. Per germline, CDR1 SGHVS and CDR2 FNYEAQ. The length of the CDR3 is 15 residues. V was cut by 1 base and J by 2 bases, with 8 bases left in between.

This chain uses TRBV4-1 with TRBJ2-7; 11 bases fit TRBD2. Germline V lookup: CDR1 MGHRA, CDR2 YSYEKL. The CDR3 is 16 amino acids. With 1 base clipped from V and 3 bases from J, the junction kept 5 bases outside the gene matches. This CDR3 is CASSQATSGESYEQYF. CDR3 nucleotides: TGCGCCAGCAGCCAAGCGACTAGCGGGGAGAGCTACGAGCAGTACTTC.

The V gene is TRBV4-3, the J gene TRBJ2-1, with 10 bases aligning to TRBD1. V was clipped by 0 bases and J by 6 bases; unmatched bases: 5. Germline CDR1 LGHNA, CDR2 YSLEER. CDR3 length: 16 residues. CDR3 sequence reads: CASSQELGTGVNEQFF. CDR3 nucleotide sequence: TGCGCCAGCAGCCAAGAGTTGGGGACAGGGGTCAATGAGCAGTTCTTC.

The chain uses TRBV6-4 and TRBJ1-6, with D possibly matching TRBD1 (6 bases). V shed 6 bases and J shed 5 bases, with 14 bases lying between them. The CDR3 extends over 15 amino acids. The V gene's germline CDR1 is MRHNA and CDR2 SNTAGT. In DNA form, the CDR3 reads TGTGCCAGCAGCAGGGGTCCCGGGCATAATTCACCCCTCCACTTT. Translation: CASSRGPGHNSPLHF.

This clone was found once. The CDR3 nucleotides are TGTGCCAGTAGTACACCCTCTAGCGGGAGTTACAATGAGCAGTTCTTC. Protein sequence: CASSTPSSGSYNEQFF. The rearrangement links TRBV19 to TRBJ2-1; 10 bases are a match to TRBD2. J gave up 4 bases and V 4 bases, and 7 bases lay outside the gene matches. Germline assignment: CDR1 LNHDA and CDR2 SQIVND (reference sequence). This CDR3 contains 16 residues.

The rearrangement joins TRBV5-8 to TRBJ1-1, with 7 bases fitting TRBD1. CDR1 and CDR2 (germline): SGHTS, YDEGEE. The CDR3 covers 14 residues. V shed 5 bases and J 5 bases; nucleotides not matched to a gene: 9. CDR3 sequence: CASSLLGGRTEAFF. In DNA form, the CDR3 reads TGTGCCAGCAGTTTACTAGGGGGCCGGACTGAAGCTTTCTTT.

This chain joins TRBV7-8 and TRBJ2-7, with TRBD1 matching over 8 bases. Germline loops: CDR1 SGHVS, CDR2 FQNEAQ. This CDR3 is 15 amino acids long. Trimming cost V 1 base and J 5 bases; bases outside gene matches: 7. CDR3 in amino acids: CASSLVEQGGHEQYF. DNA for the CDR3: TGTGCCAGCAGCTTAGTTGAACAGGGGGGACACGAGCAGTACTTC.

The chain joins TRBV19 to TRBJ2-7; D remains unclear. This CDR3 contains 13 residues. V lost 5 bases and J lost 0, with 8 bases in between. Germline values: CDR1 LNHDA, CDR2 SQIVND (reference sequence). The CDR3 DNA sequence: TGTGCCAGTAGTCCAGTAAGCTCCTACGAGCAGTACTTC. It is translated as CASSPVSSYEQYF.

V and J are TRBV18 and TRBJ2-5; a weak D match, TRBD1 (5 bases). The CDR3 has 15 residues. The germline V and J ends were trimmed by 4 bases and 5 bases, with 17 bases remaining between them. CDR1 and CDR2 from the germline V gene are KGHSH and LQKENI. The CDR3 region is CASSLGQDFLETQYF. Written as DNA, the CDR3 is TGTGCCAGCTCACTAGGACAAGATTTTCTGGAGACCCAGTACTTC.

This sequence joins TRBV5-1 and TRBJ2-7, with 7 bases lining up with TRBD2. Germline trimming cut 0 bases from V and 0 bases from J; bases unmatched to any gene: 6. Germline loops: CDR1 SGHRS, CDR2 YFSETQ. This CDR3 is built from 16 residues. The CDR3 region is CASSLDGLGSSYEQYF. CDR3 nucleotides: TGCGCCAGCAGCTTGGACGGACTAGGAAGCTCCTACGAGCAGTACTTC. The whole variable domain, remainder taken from reference TRBV5-1 and TRBJ2-7, is KAGVTQTPRYLIKTRGQQVTLSCSPISGHRSVSWYQQTPGQGLQFLFEYFSETQRNKGNFPGRFSGRQFSNSRSEMNVSTLELGDSALYLCASSLDGLGSSYEQYFGPGTRLTVT.

The gene calls are TRBV5-1 and TRBJ2-1; 10 bases agree with TRBD2. Per the germline V gene, CDR1 is SGHRS and CDR2 is YFSETQ. The CDR3 consists of 16 residues. V was pared by 0 bases and J by 9 bases, with 9 bases of the junction left unmatched. CDR3 nucleotide sequence: TGCGCCAGCAGCTTGGTCGAGAACCGACTAGCGGGTGAGCAGTTCTTC. Its translation is CASSLVENRLAGEQFF.

The chain couples TRBV12-5 to TRBJ2-5, with D perhaps matching TRBD2 (7 bases). Germline CDR1 is LGHNT and CDR2 is FRNRAP. The CDR3 contains 16 residues. V was shortened by 5 bases and J by 2 bases, with 18 bases between the two germline ends. The CDR3 DNA reads as TGTGCTAGTGGTGCATTCCGAGGGGGAGGGCAAGAGACCCAGTACTTC. The encoded protein is CASGAFRGGGQETQYF.